One and the same sample provided the 24 T cell receptor beta chains below, sequenced in a study of OX40 agonist ivuxolimab in advanced cancers. The protocol was immunoSEQ multiplex PCR, while the TCRdb copy is restricted to in-frame clones and leaves out a portion. The sample has fewer than 30,000 clones; over 80% are singletons. The material sequenced was CD4+ or CD8+ T cells sorted from blood, taken in a trial of the OX40 agonist ivuxolimab. The receptors derive from an adult with an advanced solid tumor such as melanoma, head and neck, liver or kidney cancer.

The J gene is TRBJ2-3, the V gene TRBV6-6, with D maybe TRBD2 (5 bases). The ends were cut back, 8 bases at V and 1 base at J, with 16 bases in the middle. Per the germline V gene, CDR1 is MNHNY and CDR2 is SVGAGI (reference sequence). This CDR3 spans 15 amino acids. The CDR3 coding sequence is TGTGCCAGCGGAGCTCTAGCCTCTGGCACAGATACGCAGTATTTT. Translating it yields CASGALASGTDTQYF.

The V gene is TRBV27, the J gene TRBJ1-5; D is uncertain. Germline V lookup: CDR1 MNHEY, CDR2 SMNVEV (reference sequence). This CDR3 region has 16 residues. V lost 6 bases, J lost 1 base, and 16 bases lay in between. The CDR3 region is CASSPLLRGSNQPQHF. The CDR3 DNA is TGTGCCAGCAGCCCACTTTTACGGGGAAGCAATCAGCCCCAGCATTTT.

The chain uses TRBV15 and TRBJ2-3; tentatively, D is TRBD2 (5 bases). The CDR3 runs to 17 residues. The germline gives CDR1 LNHNV, CDR2 YYDKDF (reference sequence). V was shortened by 3 bases and J by 5 bases, with 21 bases between the two germline ends. The CDR3 sequence is CATSRGSSDLWEDTQYF. The DNA of the CDR3 is TGTGCCACCAGCAGGGGTAGTAGCGACCTGTGGGAAGATACGCAGTATTTT.

The chain couples TRBV4-1 to TRBJ1-4; 7 bases map to TRBD1. Trimming took 3 bases from V and 0 from J; bases not matched to a gene: 16. Germline V gives CDR1 MGHRA, CDR2 YSYEKL. CDR3 length: 20 residues. The CDR3 DNA reads TGCGCCAGCAGCCAGAGAGGGACAGCAACTAATCTTGCAACTAATGAAAAACTGTTTTTT. Protein sequence: CASSQRGTATNLATNEKLFF.

This chain uses TRBV15 with TRBJ2-5; TRBD1 agrees at 7 bases. V was clipped by 1 base and J by 0 bases; unmatched bases: 2. Germline values: CDR1 LNHNV, CDR2 YYDKDF (reference sequence). This CDR3 comprises 15 residues. The CDR3 here is CATSRGTGDQETQYF. CDR3 sequence (DNA): TGTGCCACCAGCAGAGGAACAGGGGACCAAGAGACCCAGTACTTC.

The chain is built from TRBV28 and TRBJ1-3; possibly TRBD1 for D (5 bases). The CDR3 contains 15 residues. Germline V gene sequence: CDR1 MDHEN, CDR2 SYDVKM. Between the trimmed V and J ends, which lost 7 bases and 0 bases, there was a span of 13 bases. CDR3 sequence reads: CASTSGRASGNTIYF. DNA of the CDR3: TGTGCCAGCACCTCGGGCAGGGCCTCTGGAAACACCATATATTTT.

The chain recombines TRBV7-9 with TRBJ1-5; D is undetermined. Germline V gene data show CDR1 as SEHNR and CDR2 as FQNEAQ (reference sequence). V lost 1 base and J lost 0, with 7 bases in between. The CDR3 runs 15 residues. The CDR3 sequence is CASSLEHSSNQPQHF. As DNA, the CDR3 is TGTGCCAGCAGCTTAGAACATTCTAGCAATCAGCCCCAGCATTTT.

The chain couples TRBV7-9 to TRBJ2-5; 12 bases match TRBD2. The V gene end was trimmed by 5 bases and the J gene end by 5 bases; junction bases not matched to a gene: 9. Per germline, CDR1 SEHNR and CDR2 FQNEAQ (reference sequence). The CDR3 sequence is 16 residues long. The CDR3 bases are TGTGCCAGCAGCCCCCCTAGCGGGAGGGCCAAGGAGACCCAGTACTTC. Its protein is CASSPPSGRAKETQYF.

J is TRBJ2-1 and V is TRBV4-1; no reliable D call. Between the trimmed V and J ends, which lost 4 bases and 7 bases, there was a span of 8 bases. Germline V gives CDR1 MGHRA, CDR2 YSYEKL. The CDR3 contains 12 residues. CDR3 residues: CASSPTLNEQFF. The CDR3 nucleotides read TGCGCCAGCAGCCCCACCCTTAATGAGCAGTTCTTC.

The chain combines TRBV9 with TRBJ1-4; no definite D call. V was cut by 0 bases and J by 2 bases, with 5 bases left in between. In germline, CDR1 is SGDLS, CDR2 YYNGEE. The CDR3 extends over 14 amino acids. CDR3 loop: CASSVDGTNEKLFF. The DNA of the CDR3 is TGTGCCAGCAGCGTAGACGGGACTAATGAAAAACTGTTTTTT.

This chain links TRBV13 with TRBJ2-7; TRBD2 matches at 7 bases. The J call may be mistaken, given a closer DNA end match to TRBJ2-1. The germline V gene encodes CDR1 PRHDT and CDR2 FYEKMQ (reference sequence). This CDR3 has 17 amino acids. CDR3 nucleotides: TGTGCCAGCAGCATACTTGGCGGGCTGAGCGGGATTAATGAGCAGTTCTTC. It encodes CASSILGGLSGINEQFF.

This chain links TRBV7-9 with TRBJ2-5, with 8 positions matching TRBD2. J lost 5 bases, V lost 2 bases, and 7 bases had no gene match. Germline assignment: CDR1 SEHNR and CDR2 FQNEAQ (reference sequence). CDR3 size: 15 residues. The CDR3 nucleotides read TGTGCCAGCAGCTTATCCGGGAGGGCCGGGGAGACCCAGTACTTC. Its translation is CASSLSGRAGETQYF.

This chain uses TRBV4-2 with TRBJ2-7; the match to TRBD1 covers 7 bases. V dropped 2 bases and J dropped 0; count of bases not matched to a gene: 7. This CDR3 is built from 16 residues. Germline CDR1 LGHNA, CDR2 YNFKEQ. The CDR3 DNA sequence: TGTGCCAGCAGCCAAACTGGACAGGCCAGCTCCTACGAGCAGTACTTC. Translated: CASSQTGQASSYEQYF.

The gene calls are TRBV6-6 and TRBJ2-3; 8 bases align to TRBD2. Trimming removed 3 bases from V and 2 bases from J; junction bases left unmatched: 4. There are 15 residues in the CDR3. In germline, CDR1 is MNHNY, CDR2 SVGAGI (reference sequence). The CDR3 loop reads CASSYAAGATDTQYF. The CDR3 coding sequence is TGTGCCAGCAGTTATGCAGCGGGAGCCACAGATACGCAGTATTTT.

The chain recombines TRBV9 with TRBJ1-3; 10 bases match TRBD1. Germline CDR1 reads SGDLS; CDR2 reads YYNGEE. With V trimmed by 6 bases and J by 4 bases, 7 bases remained unmatched. The CDR3 length is 15 residues. DNA of the CDR3: TGTGCCAGCACCCGACAGGGGGCGACCGGAAACACCATATATTTT. Translated, it gives CASTRQGATGNTIYF.

The chain carries TRBV6-5 and TRBJ1-4; TRBD1 is a possible D gene (5 bases). CDR3 length equals 15 residues. The V gene lost 6 bases and the J gene lost 0 bases, with 11 bases spanning the gap. Germline-derived CDR1 and CDR2 are MNHEY and SVGAGI. CDR3 sequence reads: CASSQGLATNEKLFF. DNA for the CDR3: TGTGCCAGCAGCCAGGGACTCGCAACTAATGAAAAACTGTTTTTT.

This chain links TRBV6-6 with TRBJ2-7, with D perhaps TRBD2 (5 bases). Germline V gene lookup returns CDR1 MNHNY and CDR2 SVGAGI (reference sequence). The CDR3 spans 15 residues. Trimming took off 7 bases at V and 3 bases at J, with 19 bases between the two ends. The CDR3 DNA reads as TGTGCCAGCACCTTAAGCCGGGAACCTTACTACGAGCAGTACTTC. It encodes CASTLSREPYYEQYF.

This chain connects TRBV7-9 to TRBJ2-5; maybe TRBD2 (6 bases). This CDR3 has 18 amino acids. Trimming took off 3 bases at V and 1 base at J, with 21 bases between the two ends. Germline V gives CDR1 SEHNR, CDR2 FQNEAQ (reference sequence). CDR3 DNA sequence: TGTGCCAGCAGCTTCCTAGTGGGAGGCAGAATAATCCAAGAGACCCAGTACTTC. Its protein is CASSFLVGGRIIQETQYF.

The chain combines TRBV19 with TRBJ1-5, with D possibly TRBD1 on 6 matching bases. Germline V gene sequence: CDR1 LNHDA, CDR2 SQIVND (reference sequence). This CDR3 region has 15 residues. Trimming pared 10 bases from V and 4 bases from J, leaving 20 bases between. CDR3 in amino acids: CATRDTGVWNQPQHF. The CDR3 DNA sequence: TGTGCCACCCGGGACACGGGCGTTTGGAATCAGCCCCAGCATTTT.

The chain uses TRBV21-1 and TRBJ1-1. TRBV21-1 is given as a pseudogene. This CDR3 comprises 14 residues. CDR3 protein: CASRLWEQNTEAFF. The CDR3 bases are TGTGCCAGCAGACTATGGGAACAAAACACTGAAGCTTTCTTT.

J is TRBJ2-2 and V is TRBV5-4; weak D call: TRBD2 (6 bases). Trimming removed 1 base from V and 4 bases from J, with 8 bases in between. The CDR3 extends over 14 amino acids. Per germline, CDR1 SGHNT and CDR2 YYREEE (reference sequence). CDR3: CASSLMGGTGELFF. The DNA of the CDR3 is TGTGCCAGCAGCTTGATGGGGGGCACCGGGGAGCTGTTTTTT.

V is TRBV9 and J is TRBJ1-2; D may be TRBD1 (5 bases). The CDR3 has 15 amino acids. The ends were cut back, 0 bases at V and 4 bases at J, with 13 bases in the middle. Germline V gene data show CDR1 as SGDLS and CDR2 as YYNGEE. CDR3 nucleotides: TGTGCCAGCAGCGTAGGGGAGGGGCGCAGCTATGGCTACACCTTC. It encodes CASSVGEGRSYGYTF.

The V call is TRBV2, the J call TRBJ1-2; TRBD1 matches at 7 bases. The CDR3 is 16 amino acids. The V gene's germline CDR1 is SNHLY and CDR2 FYNNEI. J was trimmed by 7 bases and V by 0 bases; bases with no gene match: 11. CDR3 residues: CASSEALRDRASGYTF. In DNA, the CDR3 is TGTGCCAGCAGTGAAGCGCTTCGTGACAGGGCATCTGGCTACACCTTC.

V usage is TRBV7-9 and J usage is TRBJ1-1; D remains ambiguous. This CDR3 region has 15 residues. Per germline, CDR1 SEHNR and CDR2 FQNEAQ (reference sequence). The ends were cut back, 5 bases at V and 7 bases at J, with 20 bases in the middle. This CDR3 reads CASSPGTKGLNEAFF. CDR3 bases: TGTGCCAGCAGCCCGGGTACCAAAGGGCTTAATGAAGCTTTCTTT.